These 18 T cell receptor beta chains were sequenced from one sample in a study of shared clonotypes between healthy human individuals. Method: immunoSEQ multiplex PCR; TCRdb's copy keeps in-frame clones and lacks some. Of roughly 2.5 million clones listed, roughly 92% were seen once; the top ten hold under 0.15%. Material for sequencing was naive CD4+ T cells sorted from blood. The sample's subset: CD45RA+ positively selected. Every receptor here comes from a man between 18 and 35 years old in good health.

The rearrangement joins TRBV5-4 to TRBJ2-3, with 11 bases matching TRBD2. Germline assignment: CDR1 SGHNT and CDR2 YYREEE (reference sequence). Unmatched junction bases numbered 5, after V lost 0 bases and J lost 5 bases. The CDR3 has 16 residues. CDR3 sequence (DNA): TGTGCCAGCAGCTTGGAACTAGCGGGGGAGGTAGATACGCAGTATTTT. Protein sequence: CASSLELAGEVDTQYF.

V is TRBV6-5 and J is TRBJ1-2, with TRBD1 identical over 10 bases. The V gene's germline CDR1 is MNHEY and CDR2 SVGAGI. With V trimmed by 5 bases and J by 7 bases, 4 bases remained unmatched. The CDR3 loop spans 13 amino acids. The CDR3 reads CASSPRDRGGYTF. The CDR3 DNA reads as TGTGCCAGCAGTCCTCGGGACAGGGGTGGCTACACCTTC.

The CDR3 DNA sequence: TGCAGCGTTGATGGCGGGAGTGAGACCCAGTACTTC. It encodes CSVDGGSETQYF. The chain carries TRBV29-1 and TRBJ2-5; 7 positions agree with TRBD2. CDR1 is SQVTM and CDR2 is ANQGSEA in the germline V gene. The CDR3 totals 12 residues. The V segment lost 3 bases and the J segment 5 bases; nucleotides outside the gene matches: 3.

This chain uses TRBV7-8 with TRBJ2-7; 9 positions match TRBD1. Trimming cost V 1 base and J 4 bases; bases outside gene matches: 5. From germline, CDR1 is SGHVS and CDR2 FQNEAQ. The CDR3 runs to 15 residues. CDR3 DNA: TGTGCCAGCAGCTTAGGGAGGACAGGGGCATACGAGCAGTACTTC. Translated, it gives CASSLGRTGAYEQYF.

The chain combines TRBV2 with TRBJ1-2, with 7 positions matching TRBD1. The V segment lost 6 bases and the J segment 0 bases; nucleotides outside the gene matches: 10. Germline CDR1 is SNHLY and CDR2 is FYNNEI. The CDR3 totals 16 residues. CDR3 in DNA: TGTGCCAGCAGACCTATATTGGGACAGACTAACTATGGCTACACCTTC. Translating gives CASRPILGQTNYGYTF.

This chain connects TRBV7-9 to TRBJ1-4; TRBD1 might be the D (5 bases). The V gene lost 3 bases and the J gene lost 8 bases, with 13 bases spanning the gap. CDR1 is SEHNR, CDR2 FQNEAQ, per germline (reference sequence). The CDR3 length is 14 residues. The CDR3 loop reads CASSFGTLEEKLFF. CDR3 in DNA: TGTGCCAGCAGCTTTGGGACCCTGGAAGAAAAACTGTTTTTT.

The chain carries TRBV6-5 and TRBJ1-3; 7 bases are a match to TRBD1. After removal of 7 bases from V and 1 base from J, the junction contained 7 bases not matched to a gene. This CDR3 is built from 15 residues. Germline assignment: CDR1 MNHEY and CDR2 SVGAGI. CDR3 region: CASKSGDSSGNTIYF. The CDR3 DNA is TGTGCCAGCAAAAGCGGGGACAGTTCTGGAAACACCATATATTTT.

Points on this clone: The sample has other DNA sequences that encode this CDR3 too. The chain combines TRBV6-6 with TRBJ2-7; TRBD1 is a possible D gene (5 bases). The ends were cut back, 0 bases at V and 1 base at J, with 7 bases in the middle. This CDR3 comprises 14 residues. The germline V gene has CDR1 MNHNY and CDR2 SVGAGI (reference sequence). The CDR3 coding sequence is TGTGCCAGCAGTTACTCCCAGGGATCCTACGAGCAGTACTTC. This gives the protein CASSYSQGSYEQYF.

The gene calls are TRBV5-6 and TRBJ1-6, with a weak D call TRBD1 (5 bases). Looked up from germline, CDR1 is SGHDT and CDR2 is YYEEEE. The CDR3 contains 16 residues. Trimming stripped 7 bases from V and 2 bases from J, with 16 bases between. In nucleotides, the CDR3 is TGTGCCAGCTGGGGGGAGGGGTTGCCCTATAATTCACCCCTCCACTTT. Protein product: CASWGEGLPYNSPLHF.

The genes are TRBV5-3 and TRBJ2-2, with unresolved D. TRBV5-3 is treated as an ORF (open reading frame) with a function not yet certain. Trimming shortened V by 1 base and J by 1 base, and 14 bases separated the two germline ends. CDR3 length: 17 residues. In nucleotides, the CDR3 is TGTGCCAGAAGCTTGCCCCCCCCTGAGCGGAACACCGGGGAGCTGTTTTTT. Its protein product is CARSLPPPERNTGELFF.

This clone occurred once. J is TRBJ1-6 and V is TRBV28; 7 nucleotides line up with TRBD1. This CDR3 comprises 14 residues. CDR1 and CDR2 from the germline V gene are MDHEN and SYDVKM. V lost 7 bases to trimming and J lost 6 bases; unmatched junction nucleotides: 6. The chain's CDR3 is CASKQGTLNSPLHF. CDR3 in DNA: TGTGCCAGCAAACAGGGGACACTTAATTCACCCCTCCACTTT.

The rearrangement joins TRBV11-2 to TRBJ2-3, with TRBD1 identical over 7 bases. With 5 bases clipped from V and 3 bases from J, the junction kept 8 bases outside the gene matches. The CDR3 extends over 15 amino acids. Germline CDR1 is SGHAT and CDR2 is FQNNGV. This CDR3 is CASSRTGTETDTQYF. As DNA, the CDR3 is TGTGCCAGCAGCCGGACCGGGACAGAAACAGATACGCAGTATTTT.

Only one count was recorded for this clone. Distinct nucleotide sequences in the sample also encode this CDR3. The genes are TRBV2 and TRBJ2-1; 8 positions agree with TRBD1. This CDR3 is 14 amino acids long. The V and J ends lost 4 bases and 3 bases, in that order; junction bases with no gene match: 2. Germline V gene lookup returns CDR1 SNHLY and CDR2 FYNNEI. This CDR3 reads CASSGTGGYNEQFF. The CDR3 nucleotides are TGTGCCAGCAGTGGTACAGGGGGCTACAATGAGCAGTTCTTC.

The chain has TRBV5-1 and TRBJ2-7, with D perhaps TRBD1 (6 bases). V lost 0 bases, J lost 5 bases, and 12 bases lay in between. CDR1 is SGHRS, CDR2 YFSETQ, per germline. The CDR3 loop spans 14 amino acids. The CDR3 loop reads CASSLGGGVNEQYF. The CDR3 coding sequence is TGCGCCAGCAGCTTGGGAGGGGGAGTTAACGAGCAGTACTTC.

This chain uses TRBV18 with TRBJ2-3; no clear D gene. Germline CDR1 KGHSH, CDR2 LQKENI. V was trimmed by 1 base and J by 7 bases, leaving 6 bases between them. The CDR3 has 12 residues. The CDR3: CASSPQGNTQYF. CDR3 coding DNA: TGTGCCAGCTCACCACAAGGAAATACGCAGTATTTT. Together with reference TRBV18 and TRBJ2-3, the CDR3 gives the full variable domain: NAGVMQNPRHLVRRRGQEARLRCSPMKGHSHVYWYRQLPEEGLKFMVYLQKENIIDESGMPKERFSAEFPKEGPSILRIQQVVRGDSAAYFCASSPQGNTQYFGPGTRLTVL.

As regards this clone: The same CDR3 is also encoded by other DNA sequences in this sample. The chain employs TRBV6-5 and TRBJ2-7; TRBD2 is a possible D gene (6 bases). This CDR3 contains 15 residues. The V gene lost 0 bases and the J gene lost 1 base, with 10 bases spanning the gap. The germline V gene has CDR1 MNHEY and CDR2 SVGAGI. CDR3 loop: CASSYSSGGSYEQYF. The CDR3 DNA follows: TGTGCCAGCAGTTACTCTTCAGGAGGGTCCTACGAGCAGTACTTC.

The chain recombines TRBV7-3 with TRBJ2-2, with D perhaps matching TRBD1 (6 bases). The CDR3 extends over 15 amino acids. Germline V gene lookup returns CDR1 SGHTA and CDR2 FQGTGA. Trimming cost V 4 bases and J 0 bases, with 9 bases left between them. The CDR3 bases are TGTGCCAGCAGCTCACAGGGAACGAACACCGGGGAGCTGTTTTTT. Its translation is CASSSQGTNTGELFF.

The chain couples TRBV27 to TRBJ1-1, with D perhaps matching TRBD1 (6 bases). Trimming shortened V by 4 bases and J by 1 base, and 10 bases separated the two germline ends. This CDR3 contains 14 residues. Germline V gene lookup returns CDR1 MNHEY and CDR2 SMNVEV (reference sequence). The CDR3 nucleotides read TGTGCCAGCAGTTCCGACAGGCAGAACACTGAAGCTTTCTTT. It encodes CASSSDRQNTEAFF.